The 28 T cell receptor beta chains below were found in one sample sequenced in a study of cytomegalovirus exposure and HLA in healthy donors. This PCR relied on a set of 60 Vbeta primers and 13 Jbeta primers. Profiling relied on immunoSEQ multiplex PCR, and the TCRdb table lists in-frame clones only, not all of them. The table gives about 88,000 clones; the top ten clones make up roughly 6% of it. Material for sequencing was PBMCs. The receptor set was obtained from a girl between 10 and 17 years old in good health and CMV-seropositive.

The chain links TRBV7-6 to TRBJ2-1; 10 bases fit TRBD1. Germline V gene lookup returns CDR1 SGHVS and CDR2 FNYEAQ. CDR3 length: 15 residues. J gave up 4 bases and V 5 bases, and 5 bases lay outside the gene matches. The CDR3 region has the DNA TGTGCCAGCAGCCCTGGGACAGGGGCTTACAATGAGCAGTTCTTC. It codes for CASSPGTGAYNEQFF.

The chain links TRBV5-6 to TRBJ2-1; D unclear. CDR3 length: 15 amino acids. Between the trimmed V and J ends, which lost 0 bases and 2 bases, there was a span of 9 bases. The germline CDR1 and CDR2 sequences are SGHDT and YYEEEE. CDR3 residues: CASSLAAATYNEQFF. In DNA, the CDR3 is TGTGCCAGCAGCTTGGCGGCGGCGACCTACAATGAGCAGTTCTTC. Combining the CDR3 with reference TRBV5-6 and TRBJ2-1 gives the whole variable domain DAGVTQSPTHLIKTRGQQVTLRCSPKSGHDTVSWYQQALGQGPQFIFQYYEEEERQRGNFPDRFSGHQFPNYSSELNVNALLLGDSALYLCASSLAAATYNEQFFGPGTRLTVL.

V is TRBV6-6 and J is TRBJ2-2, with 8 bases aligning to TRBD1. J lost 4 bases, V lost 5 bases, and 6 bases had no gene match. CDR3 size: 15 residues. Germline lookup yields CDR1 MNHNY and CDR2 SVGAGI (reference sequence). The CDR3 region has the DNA TGTGCCAGCAGTCCTGGACAGGGTCCCACCGGGGAGCTGTTTTTT. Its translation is CASSPGQGPTGELFF.

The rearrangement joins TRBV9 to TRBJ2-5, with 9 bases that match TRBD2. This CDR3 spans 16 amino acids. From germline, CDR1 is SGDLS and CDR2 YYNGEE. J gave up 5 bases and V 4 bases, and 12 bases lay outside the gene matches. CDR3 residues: CASSPVAGGVDETQYF. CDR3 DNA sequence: TGTGCCAGCAGCCCCGTCGCGGGGGGGGTAGACGAGACCCAGTACTTC.

The CDR3 protein is CASSEQENTEAFF. DNA for the CDR3: TGTGCCAGCAGCGAACAGGAGAACACTGAAGCTTTCTTT. The genes are TRBV27 and TRBJ1-1; a weak D match, TRBD1 (5 bases). The germline CDR1 and CDR2 sequences are MNHEY and SMNVEV (reference sequence). The V end was cut by 6 bases, the J end by 1 base, with 9 bases between. The CDR3 has 13 amino acids.

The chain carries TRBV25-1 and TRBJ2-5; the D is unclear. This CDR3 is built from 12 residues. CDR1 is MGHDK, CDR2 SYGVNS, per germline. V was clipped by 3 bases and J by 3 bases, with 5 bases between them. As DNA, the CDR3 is TGTGCCAGCAGTGAGTCGGAAGAGACCCAGTACTTC. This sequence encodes CASSESEETQYF.

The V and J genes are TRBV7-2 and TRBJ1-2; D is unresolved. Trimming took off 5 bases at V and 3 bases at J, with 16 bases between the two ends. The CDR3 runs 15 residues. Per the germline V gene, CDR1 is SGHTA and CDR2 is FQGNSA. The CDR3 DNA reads TGTGCCAGCAGCCCCTACCCTTCCCTGGACTATGGCTACACCTTC. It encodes CASSPYPSLDYGYTF.

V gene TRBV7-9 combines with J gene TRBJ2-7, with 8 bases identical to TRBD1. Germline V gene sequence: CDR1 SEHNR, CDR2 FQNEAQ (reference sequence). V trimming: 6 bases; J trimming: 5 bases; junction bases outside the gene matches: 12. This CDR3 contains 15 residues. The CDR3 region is CASSPYLDRAHEQYF. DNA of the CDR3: TGTGCCAGCAGTCCCTACCTGGACAGGGCCCACGAGCAGTACTTC.

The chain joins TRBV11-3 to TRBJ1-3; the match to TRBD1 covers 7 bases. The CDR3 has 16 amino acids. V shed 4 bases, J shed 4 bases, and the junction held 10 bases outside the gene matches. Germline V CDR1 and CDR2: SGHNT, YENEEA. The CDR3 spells CASSWGTEGSGNTIYF. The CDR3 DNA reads TGTGCCAGCAGCTGGGGGACAGAGGGTTCCGGAAACACCATATATTTT.

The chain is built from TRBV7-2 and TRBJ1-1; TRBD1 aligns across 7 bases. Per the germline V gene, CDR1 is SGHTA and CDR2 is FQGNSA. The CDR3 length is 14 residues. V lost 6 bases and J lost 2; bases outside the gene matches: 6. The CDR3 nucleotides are TGTGCCAGCAGTCCCGGGACAGAAAACACTGAAGCTTTCTTT. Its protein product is CASSPGTENTEAFF.

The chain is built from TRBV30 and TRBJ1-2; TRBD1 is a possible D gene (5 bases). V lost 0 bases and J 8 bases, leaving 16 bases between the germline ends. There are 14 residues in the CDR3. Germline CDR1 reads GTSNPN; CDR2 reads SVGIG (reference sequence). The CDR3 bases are TGTGCCTGGAGTGTACGAAGGGACTCCGAAGGCTACACCTTC. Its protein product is CAWSVRRDSEGYTF.

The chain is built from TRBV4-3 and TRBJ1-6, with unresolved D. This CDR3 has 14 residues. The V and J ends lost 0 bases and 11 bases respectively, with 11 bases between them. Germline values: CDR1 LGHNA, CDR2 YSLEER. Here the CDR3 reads CASSQEERQAPLHF. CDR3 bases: TGCGCCAGCAGCCAAGAGGAAAGGCAGGCACCCCTCCACTTT.

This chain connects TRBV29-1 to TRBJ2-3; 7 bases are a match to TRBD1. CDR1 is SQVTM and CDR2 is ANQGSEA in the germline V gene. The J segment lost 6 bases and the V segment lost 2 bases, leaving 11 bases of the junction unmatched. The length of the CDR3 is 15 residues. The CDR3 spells CSVENRDSQDDTQYF. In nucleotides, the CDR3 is TGCAGCGTTGAAAACCGGGACAGCCAGGATGATACGCAGTATTTT.

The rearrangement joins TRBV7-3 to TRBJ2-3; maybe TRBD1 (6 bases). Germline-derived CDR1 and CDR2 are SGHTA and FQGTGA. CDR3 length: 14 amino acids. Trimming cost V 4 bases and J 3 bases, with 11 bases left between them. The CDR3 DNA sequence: TGTGCCAGCAGCTCGCAGGGGTGGACAGATACGCAGTATTTT. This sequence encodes CASSSQGWTDTQYF.

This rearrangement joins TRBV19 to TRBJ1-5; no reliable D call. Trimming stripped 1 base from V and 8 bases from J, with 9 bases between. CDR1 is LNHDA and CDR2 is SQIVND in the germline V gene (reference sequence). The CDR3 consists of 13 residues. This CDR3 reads CASSIASVEPQHF. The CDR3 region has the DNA TGTGCCAGTAGTATAGCTTCGGTCGAGCCCCAGCATTTT.

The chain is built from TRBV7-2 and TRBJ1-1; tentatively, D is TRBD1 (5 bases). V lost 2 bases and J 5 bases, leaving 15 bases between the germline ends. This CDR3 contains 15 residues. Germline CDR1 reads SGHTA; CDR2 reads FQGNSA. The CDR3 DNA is TGTGCCAGCAGCTTATTCCTCAGGGAGGGAACTGAAGCTTTCTTT. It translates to CASSLFLREGTEAFF.

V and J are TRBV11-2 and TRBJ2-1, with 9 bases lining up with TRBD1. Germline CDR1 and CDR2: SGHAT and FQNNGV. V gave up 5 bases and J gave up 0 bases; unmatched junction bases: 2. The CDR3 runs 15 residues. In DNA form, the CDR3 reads TGTGCCAGCAGCGAGACAGGGGGCTCCTACAATGAGCAGTTCTTC. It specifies CASSETGGSYNEQFF.

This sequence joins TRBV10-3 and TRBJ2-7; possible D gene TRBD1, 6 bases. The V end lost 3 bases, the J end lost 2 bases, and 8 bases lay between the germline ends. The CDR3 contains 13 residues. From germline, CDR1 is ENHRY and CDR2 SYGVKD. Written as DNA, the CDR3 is TGTGCCATCAGTGAAAGGACAGCCTACGAGCAGTACTTC. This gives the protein CAISERTAYEQYF.

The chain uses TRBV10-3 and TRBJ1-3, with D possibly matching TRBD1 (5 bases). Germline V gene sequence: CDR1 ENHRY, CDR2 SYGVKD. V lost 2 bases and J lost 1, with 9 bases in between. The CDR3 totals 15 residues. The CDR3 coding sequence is TGTGCCATCAGTGAGGCGGGGGGATCTGGAAACACCATATATTTT. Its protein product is CAISEAGGSGNTIYF.

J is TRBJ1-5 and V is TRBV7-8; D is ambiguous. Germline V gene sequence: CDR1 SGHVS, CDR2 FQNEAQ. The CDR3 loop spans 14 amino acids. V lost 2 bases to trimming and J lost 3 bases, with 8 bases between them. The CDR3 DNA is TGTGCCAGCAGCTTAACGGGTAACAATCAGCCCCAGCATTTT. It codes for CASSLTGNNQPQHF.

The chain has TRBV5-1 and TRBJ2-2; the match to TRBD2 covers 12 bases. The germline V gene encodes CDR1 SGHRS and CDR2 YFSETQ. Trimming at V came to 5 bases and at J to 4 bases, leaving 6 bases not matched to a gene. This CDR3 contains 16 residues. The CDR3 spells CASRLAGGPITGELFF. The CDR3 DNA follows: TGCGCCAGCAGGCTAGCGGGGGGGCCGATCACCGGGGAGCTGTTTTTT.

DNA of the CDR3: TGTGCCAGCGGGAGGGCGAACACCGGGGAGCTGTTTTTT. Its protein is CASGRANTGELFF. V is TRBV6-1 and J is TRBJ2-2; 7 positions agree with TRBD2. CDR3 length: 13 residues. Trimming removed 8 bases from V and 0 bases from J; junction bases left unmatched: 0. Germline lookup yields CDR1 MNHNS and CDR2 SASEGT.

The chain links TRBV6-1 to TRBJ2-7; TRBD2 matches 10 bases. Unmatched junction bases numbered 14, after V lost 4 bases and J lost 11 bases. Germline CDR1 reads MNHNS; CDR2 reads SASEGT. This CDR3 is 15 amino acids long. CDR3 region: CASSVGGMTAGGKYV. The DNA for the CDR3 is TGTGCCAGCAGTGTTGGGGGAATGACAGCGGGGGGGAAGTACGTC.

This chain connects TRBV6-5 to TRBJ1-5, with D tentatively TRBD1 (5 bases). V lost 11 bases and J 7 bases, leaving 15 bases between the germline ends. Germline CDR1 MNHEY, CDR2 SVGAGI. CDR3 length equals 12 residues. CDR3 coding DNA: TGTGCCGTGGGTGAAGGGGTCCAGCCCCAGCATTTT. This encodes CAVGEGVQPQHF.

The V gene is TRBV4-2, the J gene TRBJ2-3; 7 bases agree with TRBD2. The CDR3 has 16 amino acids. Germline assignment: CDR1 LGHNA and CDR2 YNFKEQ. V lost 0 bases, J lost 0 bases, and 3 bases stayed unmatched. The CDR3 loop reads CASSQDGDYSTDTQYF. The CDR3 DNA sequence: TGTGCCAGCAGCCAAGATGGGGACTATAGCACAGATACGCAGTATTTT.

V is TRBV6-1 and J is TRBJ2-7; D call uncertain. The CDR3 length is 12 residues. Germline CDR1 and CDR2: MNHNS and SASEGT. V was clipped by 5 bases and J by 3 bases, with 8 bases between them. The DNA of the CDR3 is TGTGCCAGCAGTTTTACATACTACGAGCAGTACGTC. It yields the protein CASSFTYYEQYV.

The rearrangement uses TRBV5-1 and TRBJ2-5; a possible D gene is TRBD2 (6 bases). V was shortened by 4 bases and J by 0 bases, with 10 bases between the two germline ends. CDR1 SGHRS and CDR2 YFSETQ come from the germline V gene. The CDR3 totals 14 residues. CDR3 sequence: CASSLASDQETQYF. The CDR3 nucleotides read TGCGCCAGCAGCCTGGCTAGCGACCAAGAGACCCAGTACTTC.

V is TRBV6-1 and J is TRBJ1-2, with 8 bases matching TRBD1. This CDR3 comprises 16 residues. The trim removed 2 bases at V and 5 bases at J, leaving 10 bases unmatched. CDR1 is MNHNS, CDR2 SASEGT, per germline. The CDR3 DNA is TGTGCCAGCAGTGAAAAGGGGGGACAGGACGTTTATGGCTACACCTTC. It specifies CASSEKGGQDVYGYTF.